A single sample is the source of the 17 T cell receptor beta chains below, sequenced in a study of blood T cell repertoires in COVID-19. Data came from immunoSEQ multiplex PCR; TCRdb stores just in-frame clones and leaves some out. Of 190,000 or so clones in the sample, 85% to 95% were seen once. Sequenced input: peripheral blood. The receptor set was obtained from a man aged 30-40 years with COVID-19, enrolled during active disease.

The gene calls are TRBV12-3 or TRBV12-4 and TRBJ1-3, with D hard to call. The CDR3 runs to 12 residues. V lost 6 bases to trimming and J lost 5 bases, with 8 bases between them. The CDR3 protein is CASSGVRNTIYF. CDR3 nucleotides: TGTGCCAGCAGCGGAGTCCGAAACACCATATATTTT.

The chain carries TRBV7-9 and TRBJ1-1, with a possible D match to TRBD1 (5 bases). The CDR3 consists of 12 residues. The germline CDR1 and CDR2 sequences are SEHNR and FQNEAQ (reference sequence). Trimming stripped 5 bases from V and 8 bases from J, with 12 bases between. The chain's CDR3 is CASSTGTSEAFF. The CDR3 nucleotides read TGTGCCAGCAGCACAGGAACGTCGGAAGCTTTCTTT.

The chain employs TRBV2 and TRBJ2-2, with D uncertain. Trimming left V 4 bases short and J 1 base short, with 7 bases between. The CDR3 has 14 amino acids. CDR1 is SNHLY, CDR2 FYNNEI, per germline. Written as DNA, the CDR3 is TGTGCCAGCAGTGTCCGACAGAACACCGGGGAGCTGTTTTTT. Translated: CASSVRQNTGELFF.

V and J are TRBV6-1 and TRBJ2-1, with D tentatively TRBD1 (6 bases). Germline loops: CDR1 MNHNS, CDR2 SASEGT. The CDR3 covers 14 residues. Trimming removed 5 bases at V and 2 bases at J, with 10 bases between. CDR3 nucleotides: TGTGCCAGCAGTACCGGGACAACCTACAATGAGCAGTTCTTC. This translates into CASSTGTTYNEQFF.

J is TRBJ2-2 and V is TRBV5-4; D remains unclear. Per germline, CDR1 SGHNT and CDR2 YYREEE (reference sequence). The CDR3 has 16 amino acids. V gave up 5 bases and J gave up 4 bases, with 18 bases separating them. CDR3 amino acids: CASSSPQMASTGELFF. The DNA for the CDR3 is TGTGCCAGCAGTTCACCGCAGATGGCAAGCACCGGGGAGCTGTTTTTT.

The V call is TRBV30, the J call TRBJ1-2; a possible D gene is TRBD1 (6 bases). CDR1 is GTSNPN and CDR2 is SVGIG in the germline V gene (reference sequence). The CDR3 contains 11 residues. V was trimmed by 3 bases and J by 7 bases, leaving 9 bases between them. CDR3 sequence (DNA): TGTGCCTGGAGGGGGGCTTTTGGCTACACCTTC. This gives the protein CAWRGAFGYTF.

The genes are TRBV12-3 or TRBV12-4 and TRBJ1-5, with D perhaps matching TRBD1 (5 bases). With 2 bases removed from V and 6 bases from J, the gap between germline ends came to 5 bases. The CDR3 contains 12 residues. The CDR3 sequence is CASSLQGQPQHF. The DNA of the CDR3 is TGTGCCAGCAGTTTACAGGGTCAGCCCCAGCATTTT.

The rearrangement uses TRBV6-6 and TRBJ1-5; D is undetermined. V gave up 7 bases and J gave up 4 bases, with 14 bases separating them. The CDR3 is made up of 14 amino acids. Germline lookup yields CDR1 MNHNY and CDR2 SVGAGI (reference sequence). CDR3 in DNA: TGTGCCAGCACTCGCAGTCAAAGTAATCAGCCCCAGCATTTT. It codes for CASTRSQSNQPQHF.

This chain links TRBV19 with TRBJ1-1; D might be TRBD1 (6 bases). Germline V gene sequence: CDR1 LNHDA, CDR2 SQIVND (reference sequence). The length of the CDR3 is 13 residues. The V and J ends lost 6 bases and 5 bases respectively, with 13 bases between them. This CDR3 is CASRPGVGTEAFF. Here the CDR3 DNA reads TGTGCCAGTAGACCAGGGGTCGGGACTGAAGCTTTCTTT.

This chain uses TRBV7-9 with TRBJ1-5, with 8 bases lining up with TRBD1. The CDR3 runs 15 residues. Germline CDR1 SEHNR, CDR2 FQNEAQ (reference sequence). J lost 6 bases, V lost 4 bases, and 8 bases had no gene match. This CDR3 reads CASSYGDRGLQPQHF. The CDR3 coding sequence is TGTGCCAGCAGCTACGGAGACAGGGGACTTCAGCCCCAGCATTTT.

The chain recombines TRBV7-3 with TRBJ2-1, with TRBD2 matching over 9 bases. V lost 4 bases to trimming and J lost 0 bases; unmatched junction nucleotides: 7. This CDR3 comprises 17 residues. Germline V gene data show CDR1 as SGHTA and CDR2 as FQGTGA. This CDR3 is CASSSGTSTDSYNEQFF. DNA for the CDR3: TGTGCCAGCAGCTCCGGGACTAGCACTGACTCCTACAATGAGCAGTTCTTC.

The rearrangement uses TRBV24-1 and TRBJ1-2; 7 bases line up with TRBD1. Trimming took 5 bases from V and 1 from J; bases not matched to a gene: 3. The CDR3 is 14 amino acids. CDR1 is KGHDR and CDR2 is SFDVKD in the germline V gene. The CDR3 is CATSVRDSNYGYTF. The CDR3 DNA is TGTGCCACCAGTGTTAGGGACAGTAACTATGGCTACACCTTC.

This clone was observed a few times. The gene calls are TRBV19 and TRBJ2-7, with D possibly matching TRBD2 (5 bases). V was trimmed by 0 bases and J by 2 bases, leaving 17 bases between them. The CDR3 has 17 amino acids. The germline gives CDR1 LNHDA, CDR2 SQIVND (reference sequence). The CDR3 protein is CASSIDLIGRATYEQYF. Written as DNA, the CDR3 is TGTGCCAGTAGTATAGATCTGATCGGGCGGGCCACCTACGAGCAGTACTTC.

The sample holds one count of this clone. V and J are TRBV21-1 and TRBJ1-4. TRBV21-1 is shown as a pseudogene. The CDR3 runs to 20 residues. The CDR3 sequence: CASSKVREGGWSATNEKLFF. CDR3 sequence (DNA): TGTGCCAGCAGCAAAGTGCGGGAGGGTGGGTGGTCTGCAACTAATGAAAAACTGTTTTTT.

The chain is built from TRBV5-4 and TRBJ2-5, with 16 bases lining up with TRBD2. J was trimmed by 4 bases and V by 2 bases; bases with no gene match: 8. Germline CDR1 and CDR2: SGHNT and YYREEE (reference sequence). This CDR3 is 18 amino acids long. CDR3 nucleotides: TGTGCCAGCAGCTTAAACGGGACTAGCGGGGGGGAGGGAGAGACCCAGTACTTC. Its protein product is CASSLNGTSGGEGETQYF.

This chain connects TRBV27 to TRBJ2-1; D not resolved. Germline CDR1 reads MNHEY; CDR2 reads SMNVEV (reference sequence). Trimming shortened V by 3 bases and J by 10 bases, and 7 bases separated the two germline ends. The length of the CDR3 is 11 residues. This CDR3 is CASSFLQEQFF. Here the CDR3 DNA reads TGTGCCAGCAGTTTTCTCCAGGAGCAGTTCTTC.

The chain uses TRBV5-1 and TRBJ2-5; D is perhaps TRBD2 (6 bases). The CDR3 is made up of 14 amino acids. Germline loops: CDR1 SGHRS, CDR2 YFSETQ. The ends were cut back, 6 bases at V and 5 bases at J, with 17 bases in the middle. The CDR3 reads CASNPGTAGETQYF. The CDR3 bases are TGCGCCAGCAATCCGGGGACGGCGGGGGAGACCCAGTACTTC.